This T cell receptor beta chain derives from a study of cytomegalovirus exposure and HLA in healthy donors. Study-wide findings and caveats: Published work reported that the classifier diagnosed cytomegalovirus status with high specificity and sensitivity.

The PCR contained 60 Vbeta and 13 Jbeta primers. The repertoire was sequenced with immunoSEQ multiplex PCR; TCRdb's copy has only in-frame clones and lacks some. The sample yields around 200,000 clones, approximately 82% seen once. The CDR3 length is 15 residues. J gave up 1 base and V 3 bases, and 3 bases lay outside the gene matches. Looked up from germline, CDR1 is SGHDN and CDR2 is FVKESK. As concerns this clone: Its antigen is unidentified.

Donors counted as nominally healthy when sampled, yet unrecorded immune exposures were likely. The V and J genes are TRBV14 and TRBJ2-1, with 7 bases aligning to TRBD2. Material: PBMCs. The sequence was obtained from a woman aged 40 to 49 in good health and CMV-seronegative. CDR3 sequence: CASSQLAASYNEQFF. The CDR3 DNA reads as TGTGCCAGCAGCCAGCTAGCGGCTTCCTACAATGAGCAGTTCTTC.